This is a list of T cell receptor beta chains from one sample in a study of cytomegalovirus exposure and HLA in healthy donors. Sequencing was performed with immunoSEQ multiplex PCR; in TCRdb, only in-frame clones are kept and a portion is missing. This sample has tens of thousands of clones, with 89% found just once. The source material was PBMCs. Receptor source: a woman between 18 and 29 years old in good health and CMV-seropositive. CDR3s include the opening cysteine and the closing phenylalanine or tryptophan. Fields, in order: clone size, D gene, J gene, V gene, CDR3 protein, CDR3 DNA. D genes are given only for firm matches. Only some rows state a clone size, as once, few, many or a class for expanded clones.

size: .; D: TRBD2; J: TRBJ2-5; V: TRBV4-1; CDR3: CASSPAGRGTISQETQYF; DNA: TGCGCCAGCAGCCCGGCCGGGCGGGGGACCATCTCCCAAGAGACCCAGTACTTC
size: .; D: TRBD1; J: TRBJ2-1; V: TRBV15; CDR3: CATSKDRGRVDEQFF; DNA: TGTGCCACCAGCAAAGACAGGGGCCGGGTTGATGAGCAGTTCTTC
size: .; D: .; J: TRBJ2-3; V: TRBV5-8; CDR3: CASSLAGGGTQYF; DNA: TGTGCCAGCAGCTTGGCTGGGGGGGGCACGCAGTATTTT
size: .; D: TRBD1; J: TRBJ1-5; V: TRBV6-5; CDR3: CASRGTGPYQPQHF; DNA: TGTGCCAGCAGGGGGACAGGACCTTATCAGCCCCAGCATTTT
size: .; D: TRBD2; J: TRBJ2-7; V: TRBV27; CDR3: CATTPRGGAYEQYF; DNA: TGTGCCACCACTCCGCGGGGGGGAGCCTACGAGCAGTACTTC
size: once; D: TRBD2; J: TRBJ2-3; V: TRBV6-5; CDR3: CASSYSGGTSTDTQYF; DNA: TGTGCCAGCAGTTACTCGGGAGGGACTAGCACAGATACGCAGTATTTT
size: .; D: TRBD2; J: TRBJ2-7; V: TRBV18; CDR3: CASSREGTGYEQYF; DNA: TGTGCCAGCTCACGGGAGGGGACGGGCTACGAGCAGTACTTC
size: once; D: TRBD2; J: TRBJ2-7; V: TRBV19; CDR3: CASSIFSGVRNEQYF; DNA: TGTGCCAGTAGTATCTTTAGCGGGGTGAGGAACGAGCAGTACTTC
size: .; D: .; J: TRBJ1-2; V: TRBV5-6; CDR3: CASSRGQEAYGYTF; DNA: TGTGCCAGCAGCCGAGGGCAGGAAGCCTATGGCTACACCTTC
size: .; D: TRBD2; J: TRBJ2-1; V: TRBV5-1; CDR3: CASSLLAGTYNEQFF; DNA: TGCGCCAGCAGTCTCCTAGCGGGGACTTACAATGAGCAGTTCTTC
size: .; D: .; J: TRBJ2-7; V: TRBV2; CDR3: CASSWRLHSYEQYF; DNA: TGTGCCAGCAGCTGGAGACTACACTCCTACGAGCAGTACTTC
size: .; D: TRBD1; J: TRBJ1-4; V: TRBV7-8; CDR3: CASSEVQGKLFF; DNA: TGTGCCAGCAGTGAAGTACAGGGGAAACTGTTTTTT
size: .; D: .; J: TRBJ2-6; V: TRBV7-9; CDR3: CASRPGSRANVLTF; DNA: TGTGCCAGCAGGCCAGGGTCTAGGGCCAACGTCCTGACTTTC
size: .; D: .; J: TRBJ2-5; V: TRBV5-1; CDR3: CASTDRGSQETQYF; DNA: TGCGCCAGCACCGACCGAGGTTCTCAAGAGACCCAGTACTTC
size: .; D: TRBD2; J: TRBJ2-5; V: TRBV5-1; CDR3: CASSAGGGAQTQYF; DNA: TGCGCCAGCAGCGCGGGCGGGGGGGCCCAAACCCAGTACTTC
size: .; D: .; J: TRBJ2-2; V: TRBV6-1; CDR3: CASSEYGALENTGELFF; DNA: TGTGCCAGCAGTGAATATGGGGCTTTAGAGAACACCGGGGAGCTGTTTTTT
size: .; D: TRBD2; J: TRBJ2-1; V: TRBV7-3; CDR3: CASSPLAGPYNEQFF; DNA: TGTGCCAGCAGCCCCCTAGCGGGGCCCTACAATGAGCAGTTCTTC
size: .; D: .; J: TRBJ1-1; V: TRBV21-1; CDR3: CASSKERKAFF; DNA: TGTGCCAGCAGCAAAGAGAGAAAAGCTTTCTTT
size: .; D: TRBD1; J: TRBJ1-3; V: TRBV7-3; CDR3: CASSDRQTGRENTIYF; DNA: TGTGCCAGCAGCGACCGACAGACAGGGAGAGAAAACACCATATATTTT
size: once; D: .; J: TRBJ2-2; V: TRBV9; CDR3: CASSVAGVGELFF; DNA: TGTGCCAGCAGCGTAGCGGGGGTGGGGGAGCTGTTTTTT
size: .; D: TRBD2; J: TRBJ2-3; V: TRBV7-6; CDR3: CASSRLAGSDTQYF; DNA: TGTGCCAGCAGCAGACTAGCGGGGTCAGATACGCAGTATTTT
size: .; D: .; J: TRBJ2-7; V: TRBV5-1; CDR3: CASSLEHTYEQYF; DNA: TGCGCCAGCAGCTTGGAACACACCTACGAGCAGTACTTC
size: .; D: .; J: TRBJ2-3; V: TRBV2; CDR3: CASSQQGPDTQYF; DNA: TGTGCCAGCAGTCAACAGGGACCAGATACGCAGTATTTT
size: .; D: TRBD2; J: TRBJ2-3; V: TRBV28; CDR3: CASTYSSGGTDTQYF; DNA: TGTGCCAGCACCTACTCTAGCGGGGGCACAGATACGCAGTATTTT
size: once; D: .; J: TRBJ1-6; V: TRBV27; CDR3: CASSFGGGDNSPLHF; DNA: TGTGCCAGCAGTTTTGGGGGAGGTGATAATTCACCCCTCCACTTT
size: .; D: .; J: TRBJ1-3; V: TRBV5-1; CDR3: CASSLDGEGPGNTIYF; DNA: TGCGCCAGCAGCTTGGACGGGGAGGGCCCTGGAAACACCATATATTTT
size: .; D: .; J: TRBJ2-5; V: TRBV28; CDR3: CASSSGSLEETQYF; DNA: TGTGCCAGCAGTTCCGGGTCCCTAGAGGAGACCCAGTACTTC
size: .; D: .; J: TRBJ2-5; V: TRBV19; CDR3: CASSGAGFASETQYF; DNA: TGTGCCAGTAGTGGGGCAGGGTTCGCGAGTGAGACCCAGTACTTC